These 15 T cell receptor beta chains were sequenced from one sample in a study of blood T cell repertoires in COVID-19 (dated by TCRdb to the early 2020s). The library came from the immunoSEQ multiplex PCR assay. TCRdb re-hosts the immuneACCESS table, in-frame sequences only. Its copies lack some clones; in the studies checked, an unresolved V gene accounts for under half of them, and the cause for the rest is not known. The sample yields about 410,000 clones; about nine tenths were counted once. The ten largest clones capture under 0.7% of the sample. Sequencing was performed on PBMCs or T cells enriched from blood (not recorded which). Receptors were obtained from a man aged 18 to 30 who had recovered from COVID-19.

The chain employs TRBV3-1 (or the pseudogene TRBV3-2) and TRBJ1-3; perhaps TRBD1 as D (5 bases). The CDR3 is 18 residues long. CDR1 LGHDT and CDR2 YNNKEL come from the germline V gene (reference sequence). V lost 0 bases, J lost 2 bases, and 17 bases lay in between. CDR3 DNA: TGTGCCAGCAGCCAAGAGTGGGGCCTTGCGGGACCTGGAAACACCATATATTTT. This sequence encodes CASSQEWGLAGPGNTIYF.

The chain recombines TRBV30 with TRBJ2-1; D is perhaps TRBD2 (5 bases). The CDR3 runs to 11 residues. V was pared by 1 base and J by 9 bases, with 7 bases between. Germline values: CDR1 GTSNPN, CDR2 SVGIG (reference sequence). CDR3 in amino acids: CAWSGRGEQFF. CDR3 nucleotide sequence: TGTGCCTGGAGTGGCCGGGGTGAGCAGTTCTTC.

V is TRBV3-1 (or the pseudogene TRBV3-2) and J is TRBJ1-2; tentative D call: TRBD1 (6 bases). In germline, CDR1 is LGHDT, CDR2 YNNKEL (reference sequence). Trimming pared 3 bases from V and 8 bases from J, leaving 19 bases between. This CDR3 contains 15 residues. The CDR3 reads CASSQTGTTPGGYTF. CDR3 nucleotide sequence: TGTGCCAGCAGCCAGACGGGGACAACCCCGGGAGGCTACACCTTC.

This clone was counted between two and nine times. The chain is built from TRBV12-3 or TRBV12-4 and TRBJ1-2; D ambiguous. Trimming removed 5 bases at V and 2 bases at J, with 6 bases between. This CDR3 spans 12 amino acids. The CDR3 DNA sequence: TGTGCCAGCAGTGCCGAGAACTATGGCTACACCTTC. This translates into CASSAENYGYTF.

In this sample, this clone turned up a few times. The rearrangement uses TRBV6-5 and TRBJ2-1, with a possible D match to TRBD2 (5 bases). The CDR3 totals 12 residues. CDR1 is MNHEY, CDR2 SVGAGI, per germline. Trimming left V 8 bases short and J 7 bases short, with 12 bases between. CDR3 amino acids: CASGLRMNEQFF. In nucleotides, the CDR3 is TGTGCCAGCGGACTCAGGATGAATGAGCAGTTCTTC.

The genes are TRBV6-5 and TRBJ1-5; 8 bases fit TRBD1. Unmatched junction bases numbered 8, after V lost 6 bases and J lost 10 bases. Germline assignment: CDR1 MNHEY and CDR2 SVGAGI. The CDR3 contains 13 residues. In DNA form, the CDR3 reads TGTGCCAGCAGATCCCTCGACAGGGGACCCCAGCATTTT. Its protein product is CASRSLDRGPQHF.

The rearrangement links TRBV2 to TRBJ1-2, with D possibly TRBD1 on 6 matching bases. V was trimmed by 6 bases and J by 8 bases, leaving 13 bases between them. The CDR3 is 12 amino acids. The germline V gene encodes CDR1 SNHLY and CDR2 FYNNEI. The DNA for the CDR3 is TGTGCCAGCAGGGAAACAGGGACGGGCTACACCTTC. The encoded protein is CASRETGTGYTF. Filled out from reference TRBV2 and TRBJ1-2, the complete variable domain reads EPEVTQTPSHQVTQMGQEVILRCVPISNHLYFYWYRQILGQKVEFLVSFYNNEISEKSEIFDDQFSVERPDGSNFTLKIRSTKLEDSAMYFCASRETGTGYTFGSGTRLTVV.

This chain's CDR3 is CASSQALNTGELFF. Written as DNA, the CDR3 is TGTGCCAGCAGCCAGGCTTTGAACACCGGGGAGCTGTTTTTT. The J gene is TRBJ2-2, the V gene TRBV3-1 (or the pseudogene TRBV3-2); the D is unclear. Germline values: CDR1 LGHDT, CDR2 YNNKEL (reference sequence). The CDR3 totals 14 residues. Trimming left V 3 bases short and J 1 base short, with 6 bases between.

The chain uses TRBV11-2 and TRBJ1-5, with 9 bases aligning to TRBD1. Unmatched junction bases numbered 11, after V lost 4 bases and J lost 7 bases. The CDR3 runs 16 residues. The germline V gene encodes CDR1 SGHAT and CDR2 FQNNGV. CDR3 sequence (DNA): TGTGCCAGCAGCTCCTTGGGGGACAGGGTGCGGCAGCCCCAGCATTTT. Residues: CASSSLGDRVRQPQHF.

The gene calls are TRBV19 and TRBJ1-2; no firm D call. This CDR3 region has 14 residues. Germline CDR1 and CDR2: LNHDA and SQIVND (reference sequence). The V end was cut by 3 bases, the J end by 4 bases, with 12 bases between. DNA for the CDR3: TGTGCCAGTAGTATTGGTCCGTACACCTATGGCTACACCTTC. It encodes CASSIGPYTYGYTF.

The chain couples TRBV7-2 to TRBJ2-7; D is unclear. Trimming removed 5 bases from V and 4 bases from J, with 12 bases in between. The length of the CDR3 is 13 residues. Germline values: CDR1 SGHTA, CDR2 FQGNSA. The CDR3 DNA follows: TGTGCCAGCAGCCCCCCCGCTAGTTACGAGCAGTACTTC. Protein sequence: CASSPPASYEQYF.

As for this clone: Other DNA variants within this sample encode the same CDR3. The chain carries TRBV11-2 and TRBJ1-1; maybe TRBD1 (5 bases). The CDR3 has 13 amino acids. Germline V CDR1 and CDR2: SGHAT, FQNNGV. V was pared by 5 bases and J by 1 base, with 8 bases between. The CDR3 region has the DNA TGTGCCAGCAGCCTTAGGGGGAACACTGAAGCTTTCTTT. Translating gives CASSLRGNTEAFF.

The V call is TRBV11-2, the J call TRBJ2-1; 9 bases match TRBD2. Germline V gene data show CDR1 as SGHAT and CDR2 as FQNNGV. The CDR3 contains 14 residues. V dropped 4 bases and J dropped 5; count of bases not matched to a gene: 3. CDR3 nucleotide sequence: TGTGCCAGCAGCTACGGACTAGCGAACAATGAGCAGTTCTTC. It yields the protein CASSYGLANNEQFF. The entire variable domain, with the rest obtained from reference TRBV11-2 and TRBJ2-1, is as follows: EAGVAQSPRYKIIEKRQSVAFWCNPISGHATLYWYQQILGQGPKLLIQFQNNGVVDDSQLPKDRFSAERLKGVDSTLKIQPAKLEDSAVYLCASSYGLANNEQFFGPGTRLTVL.

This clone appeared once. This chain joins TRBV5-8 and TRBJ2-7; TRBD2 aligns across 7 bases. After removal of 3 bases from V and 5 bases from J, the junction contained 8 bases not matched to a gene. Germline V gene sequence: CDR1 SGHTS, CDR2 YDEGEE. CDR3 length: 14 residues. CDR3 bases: TGTGCCAGCAGCTCGACTAGCTTGGGGGACGAGCAGTACTTC. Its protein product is CASSSTSLGDEQYF.

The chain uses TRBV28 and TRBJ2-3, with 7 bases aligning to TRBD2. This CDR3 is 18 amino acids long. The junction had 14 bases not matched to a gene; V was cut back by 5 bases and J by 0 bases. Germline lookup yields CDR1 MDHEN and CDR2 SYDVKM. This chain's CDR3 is CASSPLSVKRGSTDTQYF. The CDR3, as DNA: TGTGCCAGCAGTCCCCTCTCGGTCAAGCGGGGTAGCACAGATACGCAGTATTTT. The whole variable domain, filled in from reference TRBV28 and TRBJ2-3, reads DVKVTQSSRYLVKRTGEKVFLECVQDMDHENMFWYRQDPGLGLRLIYFSYDVKMKEKGDIPEGYSVSREKKERFSLILESASTNQTSMYLCASSPLSVKRGSTDTQYFGPGTRLTVL.